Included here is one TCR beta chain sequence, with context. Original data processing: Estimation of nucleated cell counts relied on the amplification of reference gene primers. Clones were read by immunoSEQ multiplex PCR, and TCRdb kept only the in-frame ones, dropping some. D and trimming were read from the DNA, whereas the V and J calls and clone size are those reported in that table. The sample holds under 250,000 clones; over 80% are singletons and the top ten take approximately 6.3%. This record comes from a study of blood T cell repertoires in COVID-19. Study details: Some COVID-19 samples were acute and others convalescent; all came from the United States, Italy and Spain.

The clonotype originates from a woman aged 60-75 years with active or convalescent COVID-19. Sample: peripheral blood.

The CDR3 DNA sequence: TGCGCCAGCAGTGCCGGGACTAGCGGGGCGATTAGCACAGATACGCAGTATTTT. Its translation: CASSAGTSGAISTDTQYF. V gene TRBV10-2 combines with J gene TRBJ2-3; TRBD2 matches 13 bases. The germline V gene has CDR1 WSHSY and CDR2 SAAADI. The CDR3 has 18 residues. The junction had 7 bases not matched to a gene; V was cut back by 4 bases and J by 0 bases.